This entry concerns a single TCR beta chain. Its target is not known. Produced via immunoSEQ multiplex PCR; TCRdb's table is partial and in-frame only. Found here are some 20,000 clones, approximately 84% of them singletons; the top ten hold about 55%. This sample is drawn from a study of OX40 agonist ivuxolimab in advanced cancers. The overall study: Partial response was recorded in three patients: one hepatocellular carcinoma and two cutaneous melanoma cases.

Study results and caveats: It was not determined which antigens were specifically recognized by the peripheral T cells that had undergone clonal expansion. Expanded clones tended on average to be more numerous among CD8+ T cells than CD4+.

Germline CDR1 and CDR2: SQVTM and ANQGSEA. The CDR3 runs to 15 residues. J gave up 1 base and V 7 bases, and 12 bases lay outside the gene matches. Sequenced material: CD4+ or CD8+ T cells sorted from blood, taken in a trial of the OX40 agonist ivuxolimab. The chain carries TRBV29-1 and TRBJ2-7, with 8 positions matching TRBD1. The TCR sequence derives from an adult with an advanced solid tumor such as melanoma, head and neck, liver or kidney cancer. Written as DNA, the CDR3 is TGCAGCGCCGAGGACAGGGAAAGTGAGTCCTACGAGCAGTACTTC. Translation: CSAEDRESESYEQYF.